These 18 T cell receptor beta chains were sequenced from one sample in a study of T-cell memory formation after mild COVID-19. TCRdb redid the calling of the 5' RACE reads with MiXCR, one entry per CDR3 protein. The sample lists 100,000 to 150,000 distinct CDR3 sequences; approximately 5.9% were seen once. Sequencing input: PBMCs or a T cell subset sorted from them (not recorded which). The receptors originated from an adult woman who had mild COVID-19 (a few samples of this study predate the infection). Cell type and time point are not known.

This clonotype occurred many times. The chain links TRBV9 to TRBJ2-7; TRBD2 matches 7 bases. CDR1 and CDR2 (germline): SGDLS, YYNGEE. This CDR3 comprises 17 residues. The J segment lost 3 bases and the V segment lost 3 bases, leaving 15 bases of the junction unmatched. Here the CDR3 DNA reads TGTGCCAGCAGCGCCCAATCACGGGCTAGCGGCTTCTACGAGCAGTACTTC. It codes for CASSAQSRASGFYEQYF.

In this sample, this clonotype turned up once. The chain recombines TRBV7-8 with TRBJ1-5; D unresolved. V was trimmed by 1 base and J by 8 bases, leaving 12 bases between them. Germline V lookup: CDR1 SGHVS, CDR2 FQNEAQ. The length of the CDR3 is 14 residues. The CDR3 protein is CASSLVGGNKPQHF. CDR3 DNA sequence: TGTGCCAGCAGCTTAGTAGGTGGAAATAAGCCCCAGCATTTT.

There are many counts of this clonotype. The CDR3 DNA reads as TGTGCCAGCAGGAGATTAGCCATCTACGAGCAGTACTTC. Amino acid sequence: CASRRLAIYEQYF. The genes are TRBV6-5 and TRBJ2-7; no clear D gene. Trimming pared 6 bases from V and 3 bases from J, leaving 12 bases between. The CDR3 contains 13 residues. Germline values: CDR1 MNHEY, CDR2 SVGAGI.

This clonotype was detected only a few times. This chain connects TRBV20-1 to TRBJ1-5, with D hard to call. The CDR3 totals 15 residues. Per the germline V gene, CDR1 is DFQATT and CDR2 is SNEGSKA (reference sequence). Between the trimmed V and J ends, which lost 3 bases and 4 bases, there was a span of 16 bases. The CDR3 sequence: CSARQGYRENQPQHF. Written as DNA, the CDR3 is TGCAGTGCTAGGCAAGGCTATCGGGAGAATCAGCCCCAGCATTTT.

This clonotype was counted ten times or more. The chain links TRBV5-1 to TRBJ2-7; 8 bases align to TRBD1. Germline V gene sequence: CDR1 SGHRS, CDR2 YFSETQ. The V gene end was trimmed by 3 bases and the J gene end by 3 bases; junction bases not matched to a gene: 8. This CDR3 is built from 15 residues. Here the CDR3 reads CASSSQTGARYEQYF. In DNA form, the CDR3 reads TGCGCCAGCAGCTCCCAGACAGGGGCCCGCTACGAGCAGTACTTC.

At least ten counts were recorded for this clonotype. The V call is TRBV12-3 or TRBV12-4, the J call TRBJ2-1; maybe TRBD2 (5 bases). Trimming took 6 bases from V and 11 from J, leaving 14 bases between them. The CDR3 has 12 amino acids. The CDR3 nucleotides read TGTGCCAGCAGCCTCTTATGGGAGAAGCAGTTCTTC. The encoded protein is CASSLLWEKQFF.

J is TRBJ2-7 and V is TRBV7-9; 7 bases line up with TRBD2. Unmatched junction bases numbered 5, after V lost 3 bases and J lost 3 bases. The CDR3 length is 14 residues. Looked up from germline, CDR1 is SEHNR and CDR2 is FQNEAQ (reference sequence). The CDR3 region is CASSFRGVGYEQYF. DNA of the CDR3: TGTGCCAGCAGCTTCCGGGGGGTGGGCTACGAGCAGTACTTC.

This clonotype was counted ten times or more. The genes are TRBV9 and TRBJ2-5; D assignment may be TRBD1 or TRBD2 (7 bases each). CDR3 length: 14 residues. Germline CDR1 and CDR2: SGDLS and YYNGEE. Trimming left V 2 bases short and J 3 bases short, with 11 bases between. This chain's CDR3 is CASSVRGGEETQYF. Here the CDR3 DNA reads TGTGCCAGCAGCGTCAGGGGGGGTGAAGAGACCCAGTACTTC.

This clonotype showed up many times. The chain carries TRBV7-2 and TRBJ1-1; D not resolved. Germline V lookup: CDR1 SGHTA, CDR2 FQGNSA. V gave up 5 bases and J gave up 1 base, with 8 bases separating them. The CDR3 is 13 residues long. The chain's CDR3 is CASSVGENTEAFF. The CDR3 coding sequence is TGTGCCAGCAGCGTTGGAGAGAACACTGAAGCTTTCTTT. Full variable domain (remainder filled in from reference TRBV7-2 and TRBJ1-1): GAGVSQSPSNKVTEKGKDVELRCDPISGHTALYWYRQSLGQGLEFLIYFQGNSAPDKSGLPSDRFSAERTGGSVSTLTIQRTQQEDSAVYLCASSVGENTEAFFGQGTRLTVV.

In this sample, this clonotype is medium-sized (0.01 to 0.1%). The CDR3 protein is CATSRQGFGYTF. CDR3 bases: TGTGCCACCAGTCGCCAGGGTTTTGGCTACACCTTC. V and J are TRBV24-1 and TRBJ1-2, with a tentative D call TRBD1 (5 bases). Germline CDR1 and CDR2: KGHDR and SFDVKD. V dropped 6 bases and J dropped 7 bases, with 11 bases sitting between them. CDR3 length: 12 residues.

The chain links TRBV2 to TRBJ2-7; perhaps D is TRBD1 or TRBD2 (5 bases each). Germline-derived CDR1 and CDR2 are SNHLY and FYNNEI. CDR3 length equals 14 residues. Trimming removed 5 bases from V and 4 bases from J, with 15 bases in between. For the CDR3, the DNA is TGTGCCAGCAGTTTTCCGGGACGCGGATACGAGCAGTACTTC. Translation: CASSFPGRGYEQYF.

The rearrangement links TRBV5-4 to TRBJ2-3; D is possibly TRBD1 or TRBD2 (5 bases each). Trimming stripped 2 bases from V and 2 bases from J, with 12 bases between. Germline V gene data show CDR1 as SGHNT and CDR2 as YYREEE (reference sequence). The CDR3 runs 15 residues. The CDR3 nucleotides are TGTGCCAGCAGCTTACCCCTTGGGACCACAGATACGCAGTATTTT. As protein: CASSLPLGTTDTQYF.

This clonotype occurred a few times. The V gene is TRBV9, the J gene TRBJ2-2, with 7 bases lining up with TRBD1. Trimming at V came to 0 bases and at J to 3 bases, leaving 2 bases not matched to a gene. This CDR3 is built from 15 residues. Germline V gives CDR1 SGDLS, CDR2 YYNGEE. The CDR3 DNA follows: TGTGCCAGCAGCGTAGAACAGGGGTACACCGGGGAGCTGTTTTTT. The encoded protein is CASSVEQGYTGELFF.

This clonotype was picked up a small number of times. This chain links TRBV20-1 with TRBJ2-7; possibly TRBD2 for D (5 bases). The CDR3 length is 12 residues. Germline V gene lookup returns CDR1 DFQATT and CDR2 SNEGSKA (reference sequence). Trimming stripped 0 bases from V and 9 bases from J, with 12 bases between. CDR3 protein: CSARDLTAAQYF. In nucleotides, the CDR3 is TGCAGTGCTAGAGATTTAACAGCGGCGCAGTACTTC.

This clonotype was counted a few times. The chain recombines TRBV24-1 with TRBJ2-3; no firm D call. CDR3 size: 14 residues. Germline V lookup: CDR1 KGHDR, CDR2 SFDVKD. V lost 5 bases to trimming and J lost 2 bases, with 10 bases between them. This CDR3 reads CATSASTVTDTQYF. As DNA, the CDR3 is TGTGCCACCAGTGCATCCACTGTCACAGATACGCAGTATTTT.

This clonotype showed up many times. The rearrangement joins TRBV18 to TRBJ2-1; 9 bases agree with TRBD2. The CDR3 totals 17 residues. Germline trimming cut 0 bases from V and 5 bases from J; bases unmatched to any gene: 8. CDR1 KGHSH and CDR2 LQKENI come from the germline V gene. This CDR3 reads CASSPPVGGRANNEQFF. CDR3 nucleotides: TGTGCCAGCTCACCACCGGTCGGCGGGAGGGCCAACAATGAGCAGTTCTTC.

The genes are TRBV19 and TRBJ1-2, with D possibly matching TRBD1 (5 bases). This CDR3 has 12 residues. Between the trimmed V and J ends, which lost 6 bases and 4 bases, there was a span of 9 bases. Germline V gene data show CDR1 as LNHDA and CDR2 as SQIVND (reference sequence). CDR3 nucleotides: TGTGCCAGTAGAAGGGGTACCTATGGCTACACCTTC. This codes for CASRRGTYGYTF. Together with reference TRBV19 and TRBJ1-2, the CDR3 gives the full variable domain: DGGITQSPKYLFRKEGQNVTLSCEQNLNHDAMYWYRQDPGQGLRLIYYSQIVNDFQKGDIAEGYSVSREKKESFPLTVTSAQKNPTAFYLCASRRGTYGYTFGSGTRLTVV.

This clonotype was detected ten times or more. V gene TRBV11-2 combines with J gene TRBJ1-2; 8 bases align to TRBD1. The length of the CDR3 is 14 residues. Trimming at V came to 2 bases and at J to 6 bases, leaving 5 bases not matched to a gene. Germline CDR1 and CDR2: SGHAT and FQNNGV. CDR3 loop: CASSLYGQGNGYTF. In nucleotides, the CDR3 is TGTGCCAGCAGCTTATATGGACAGGGTAATGGCTACACCTTC.